These 15 T cell receptor beta chains share one sample of origin, sequenced in a study of OX40 agonist ivuxolimab in advanced cancers. TCRdb's copy holds only in-frame clones and misses some; the assay was immunoSEQ multiplex PCR. The table has tens of thousands of clones, roughly 86% seen once. This specimen was CD4+ or CD8+ T cells sorted from blood, taken in a trial of the OX40 agonist ivuxolimab. The receptors were gathered from an adult with an advanced solid tumor such as melanoma, head and neck, liver or kidney cancer.

The V gene is TRBV7-9, the J gene TRBJ1-1; a weak D match, TRBD1 (6 bases). The CDR3 extends over 15 amino acids. From germline, CDR1 is SEHNR and CDR2 FQNEAQ (reference sequence). The V and J ends lost 5 bases and 1 base respectively, with 14 bases between them. Here the CDR3 reads CASSPRQGQNTEAFF. CDR3 coding DNA: TGTGCCAGCAGCCCACGTCAGGGGCAGAACACTGAAGCTTTCTTT. The full variable domain, its missing parts supplied by reference TRBV7-9 and TRBJ1-1, is DTGVSQNPRHKITKRGQNVTFRCDPISEHNRLYWYRQTLGQGPEFLTYFQNEAQLEKSRLLSDRFSAERPKGSFSTLEIQRTEQGDSAMYLCASSPRQGQNTEAFFGQGTRLTVV.

This chain links TRBV10-1 with TRBJ1-1; D ambiguous. The germline V gene encodes CDR1 WNHNN and CDR2 SYGVQD (reference sequence). The CDR3 has 16 residues. The germline V and J ends were trimmed by 4 bases and 3 bases, with 18 bases remaining between them. This CDR3 reads CASSVASQSGDTEAFF. CDR3 in DNA: TGCGCCAGCAGTGTTGCCAGCCAGTCTGGGGACACTGAAGCTTTCTTT.

The chain recombines TRBV18 with TRBJ2-3; D is uncertain. V was clipped by 2 bases and J by 2 bases, with 11 bases between them. The CDR3 consists of 15 residues. From germline, CDR1 is KGHSH and CDR2 LQKENI. The CDR3 spells CASSPLSYPTDTQYF. As DNA, the CDR3 is TGTGCCAGCTCACCATTGTCCTACCCCACAGATACGCAGTATTTT.

The rearrangement uses TRBV6-5 and TRBJ1-4, with no clear D. Trimming removed 10 bases from V and 8 bases from J, with 20 bases in between. Germline-derived CDR1 and CDR2 are MNHEY and SVGAGI. The CDR3 has 14 amino acids. CDR3 sequence: CATRTALVPEKLFF. For the CDR3, the DNA is TGTGCCACTCGAACAGCCCTTGTTCCCGAAAAACTGTTTTTT.

Written as DNA, the CDR3 is TGTGCCAGCAGCTCCCCACAGGGGGTCGCTTCACCCCTCCACTTT. It codes for CASSSPQGVASPLHF. This chain connects TRBV5-5 to TRBJ1-6; 8 bases map to TRBD1. V dropped 3 bases and J dropped 9; count of bases not matched to a gene: 8. The CDR3 length is 15 residues. Germline CDR1 reads SGHKS; CDR2 reads YYEKEE (reference sequence).

V and J are TRBV5-1 and TRBJ2-6; D is undetermined. The V and J ends lost 1 base and 2 bases respectively, with 7 bases between them. This CDR3 region has 15 residues. Germline CDR1 SGHRS, CDR2 YFSETQ. This CDR3 reads CASSLYFPGANVLTF. The DNA of the CDR3 is TGCGCCAGCAGCTTGTATTTCCCTGGGGCCAACGTCCTGACTTTC.

The CDR3 region is CASSLEGNTEAFF. Written as DNA, the CDR3 is TGTGCCAGCAGCTTAGAAGGGAACACTGAAGCTTTCTTT. V is TRBV7-6 and J is TRBJ1-1; D gene unclear. Between the trimmed V and J ends, which lost 1 base and 1 base, there was a span of 4 bases. CDR1 is SGHVS, CDR2 FNYEAQ, per germline. The CDR3 loop spans 13 amino acids.

The chain combines TRBV5-5 with TRBJ1-6; D is possibly TRBD1 (6 bases). CDR3 length: 14 residues. Germline V gene sequence: CDR1 SGHKS, CDR2 YYEKEE (reference sequence). Deletions cut 0 bases from V and 13 bases from J, with 14 bases between. This CDR3 is CASSLGWTQGPLHF. As DNA, the CDR3 is TGTGCCAGCAGCTTGGGATGGACCCAGGGGCCCCTCCACTTT.

The J gene is TRBJ1-2, the V gene TRBV7-2, with a weak D call TRBD1 (6 bases). CDR3 length: 17 residues. Germline lookup yields CDR1 SGHTA and CDR2 FQGNSA. The V and J ends lost 1 base and 1 base respectively, with 16 bases between them. In DNA, the CDR3 is TGTGCCAGCAGCTTAGAACTGTCAGGGGCGGGTAACTATGGCTACACCTTC. This encodes CASSLELSGAGNYGYTF.

V and J are TRBV11-1 and TRBJ1-6; a weak D match, TRBD1 (5 bases). V was cut by 5 bases and J by 6 bases, with 14 bases left in between. Looked up from germline, CDR1 is SGHAT and CDR2 is FQDESV (reference sequence). The CDR3 totals 15 residues. The CDR3 DNA is TGTGCCAGCAGCCCCGCAGGGAGGGGTAATTCACCCCTCCACTTT. Amino acids: CASSPAGRGNSPLHF.

The genes are TRBV9 and TRBJ1-2; 7 bases match TRBD1. Germline lookup yields CDR1 SGDLS and CDR2 YYNGEE. V lost 3 bases and J lost 0; bases outside the gene matches: 5. This CDR3 is 15 amino acids long. The CDR3 nucleotides are TGTGCCAGCAGCGCACGGGACAGCCCTAACTATGGCTACACCTTC. Encoded protein: CASSARDSPNYGYTF. The whole variable domain, filled in from reference TRBV9 and TRBJ1-2, reads DSGVTQTPKHLITATGQRVTLRCSPRSGDLSVYWYQQSLDQGLQFLIQYYNGEERAKGNILERFSAQQFPDLHSELNLSSLELGDSALYFCASSARDSPNYGYTFGSGTRLTVV.

The chain combines TRBV11-2 with TRBJ2-7; the match to TRBD2 covers 10 bases. Germline V gene lookup returns CDR1 SGHAT and CDR2 FQNNGV. V trimming: 5 bases; J trimming: 6 bases; junction bases outside the gene matches: 10. The CDR3 is made up of 15 amino acids. The CDR3 DNA follows: TGTGCCAGCAGCCCAGCGGGTCTAGCGGGGGTCGAGCAGTACTTC. Residues: CASSPAGLAGVEQYF. Variable domain in full (rest from reference TRBV11-2 and TRBJ2-7): EAGVAQSPRYKIIEKRQSVAFWCNPISGHATLYWYQQILGQGPKLLIQFQNNGVVDDSQLPKDRFSAERLKGVDSTLKIQPAKLEDSAVYLCASSPAGLAGVEQYFGPGTRLTVT.

The CDR3 DNA follows: TGTGCCAGTAGTATGGGAGGGGTTAATTCACCCCTCCACTTT. It yields the protein CASSMGGVNSPLHF. This chain links TRBV19 with TRBJ1-6; TRBD1 is a possible D gene (5 bases). This CDR3 has 14 residues. V lost 3 bases and J lost 6, with 9 bases in between. Germline CDR1 LNHDA, CDR2 SQIVND (reference sequence).

This clone is a singleton in its sample. The V gene is TRBV7-9, the J gene TRBJ1-1; D call uncertain. CDR3 length equals 13 residues. The V gene's germline CDR1 is SEHNR and CDR2 FQNEAQ (reference sequence). Deletions cut 2 bases from V and 8 bases from J, with 12 bases between. In nucleotides, the CDR3 is TGTGCCAGCAGCTTATCCGGGTCGTTGGAAGCTTTCTTT. Its translation is CASSLSGSLEAFF.

This chain links TRBV7-8 with TRBJ1-2; D is uncertain. CDR1 and CDR2 from the germline V gene are SGHVS and FQNEAQ. V dropped 6 bases and J dropped 0 bases, with 17 bases sitting between them. The CDR3 contains 16 residues. CDR3: CASSYLLQSTNYGYTF. The DNA of the CDR3 is TGTGCCAGCAGTTATCTTCTACAGTCTACTAACTATGGCTACACCTTC.